The rows below give T cell receptor beta chains drawn from one sample of a study of tumor-infiltrating lymphocytes in primary liver carcinoma. TCRdb fed the multiplex PCR reads into MiXCR, producing one record per CDR3 protein. The sample lists 320,000 or so distinct CDR3 sequences, roughly 60% occurring once. The specimen sequenced was peripheral blood. The source is a man aged 35-49 years with primary liver carcinoma and hepatitis B virus infection. Each CDR3 is given with its conserved first and last residue. The order of the fields is J gene, V gene, D gene, clone size, CDR3 protein, CDR3 DNA. A D gene is named only where the DNA matches it firmly. Only part of the rows carry a size: once, few, many, or a class if the clone is expanded.

TRBJ2-5 TRBV10-3 - many CASTVEEGRKTQYF TGTGCCTCAACCGTCGAGGAGGGAAGGAAGACCCAGTACTTC
TRBJ2-1 TRBV5-4 - many CASSLGGPNEQFF TGTGCCAGCAGCTTGGGCGGACCCAATGAGCAGTTCTTC
TRBJ2-1 TRBV6-6 TRBD2 once CANSTRLAGGFEQFF TGTGCCAACAGTACACGGCTAGCGGGAGGGTTCGAGCAGTTCTTC
TRBJ1-5 TRBV6-6 - many CAISQGWGQPQHF TGTGCCATCAGTCAGGGTTGGGGACAGCCCCAGCATTTT
TRBJ2-7 TRBV7-8 - - CASSLAHGIGGCKQYF TGTGCCAGCAGCTTAGCGCATGGCATTGGGGGCTGCAAGCAGTACTTC
TRBJ2-7 TRBV29-1 - once CSVEGLRYYEQYF TGCAGCGTTGAAGGGCTCAGATACTACGAGCAGTACTTC
TRBJ2-3 TRBV4-2 TRBD1 - CTSSQGDRLTDTQYF TGTACCAGTAGCCAAGGGGACAGACTCACAGATACGCAGTATTTT
TRBJ1-5 TRBV5-4 TRBD1 once CANSGTENQLQHF TGTGCCAACAGCGGGACAGAAAATCAACTCCAGCATTTT
TRBJ2-2 TRBV12-3/TRBV12-4 - - CVSTLNSDSGELFF TGTGTCAGCACCTTAAACTCAGATTCTGGGGAGCTGTTTTTT
TRBJ1-3 TRBV29-1 TRBD1 many CSVRTGAGNTIYF TGCAGCGTTAGGACAGGTGCTGGAAACACCATATATTTT
TRBJ1-2 TRBV5-1 - many CASSFIGTASYGYTF TGCGCCAGCAGCTTTATCGGGACGGCCAGCTATGGCTACACCTTC
TRBJ2-5 TRBV21-1 - - CASSKKVVRLAQETQYF TGTGCCAGCAGCAAAAAGGTCGTTCGGCTAGCCCAAGAGACCCAGTACTTC
TRBJ2-3 TRBV6-2/TRBV6-3 - - CASSYPASRRDTQYF TGTGCCAGCAGTTACCCTGCCTCGAGGAGGGATACGCAGTATTTT
TRBJ2-1 TRBV29-1 TRBD1 - CSVGLETGGSDDQFF TGCAGCGTTGGTTTAGAGACAGGGGGATCCGATGATCAGTTCTTC
TRBJ2-2 TRBV6-5 - once CASSAATGLALGEMFF TGTGCCAGCAGTGCCGCGACGGGACTTGCGTTAGGGGAGATGTTTTTT
TRBJ2-1 TRBV11-3 TRBD2 - CANSRQGGRGTSNEQFF TGTGCCAACAGCCGCCAGGGCGGGAGAGGGACCTCCAATGAGCAGTTCTTC
TRBJ2-7 TRBV7-9 - - CASSLIYEQYF TGTGCCAGCAGTTTGATCTACGAGCAGTACTTC
TRBJ2-1 TRBV11-2 - - CASSSPGTQGQFF TGTGCCAGCAGCTCGCCGGGTACTCAGGGGCAGTTCTTC
TRBJ2-6 TRBV6-5 - few CASSYSIMIEDPNVLSGANVLTF TGTGCCAGTAGTTACTCGATTATGATCGAGGACCCCAACGTCCTCTCTGGGGCCAACGTCCTGACTTTC
TRBJ2-1 TRBV6-1 TRBD2 - CASSDWGGRNEQFF TGTGCCAGCAGTGACTGGGGCGGGAGGAATGAGCAGTTCTTC
TRBJ1-1 TRBV6-5 - many CASRRRGDTEAFF TGTGCCAGCAGAAGAAGGGGGGACACTGAAGCTTTCTTT
TRBJ2-1 TRBV11-2 - - CASSFHRDSHNEQFF TGTGCCAGCAGCTTCCACCGGGACTCTCACAATGAGCAGTTCTTC
TRBJ1-1 TRBV5-4 - once CAGSSGERGRNTEAFF TGTGCCGGCAGCTCAGGGGAGCGGGGACGGAACACTGAAGCTTTCTTT
TRBJ2-3 TRBV19 - - CASSIVGSILPAQYF TGTGCCAGTAGTATAGTTGGGAGTATCCTCCCTGCGCAGTATTTT
TRBJ1-3 TRBV12-3/TRBV12-4 TRBD1 - CVSSLAVGTVNTIYF TGTGTCAGCAGTCTGGCAGTCGGGACAGTTAACACCATATATTTT
TRBJ2-5 TRBV5-5 - many CASSLDGQQETQYF TGTGCCAGCAGCTTGGATGGGCAGCAAGAGACCCAGTACTTC
TRBJ2-2 TRBV11-3 - - CASSLRSTRGTGGLSF TGTGCCAGCAGCTTAAGGAGTACCAGGGGCACCGGGGGGCTGTCTTTT
TRBJ1-4 TRBV5-1 - - CASSHDRREEKLFF TGCGCCAGCAGCCATGACAGGAGGGAGGAAAAACTGTTTTTT
TRBJ1-5 TRBV28 - few CASSLFPGKSNQPQHF TGTGCCAGCAGTTTATTTCCGGGTAAGAGCAATCAGCCCCAGCATTTT
TRBJ2-2 TRBV5-1 TRBD1 - CASSPVGTGNTGELFF TGCGCCAGCAGCCCGGTCGGGACAGGGAACACCGGGGAGCTGTTTTTT
TRBJ2-2 TRBV12-3/TRBV12-4 TRBD2 - CAGSKGLAVNTGELLF TGTGCCGGCAGTAAGGGACTAGCGGTTAACACCGGGGAGCTGCTTTTT
TRBJ2-1 TRBV5-1 - few CASTPGLLAISDEQFF TGCGCCAGCACCCCCGGACTTTTGGCGATTTCCGATGAGCAGTTCTTC
TRBJ2-7 TRBV7-9 TRBD2 - CASSPSGRGYKQYF TGTGCCAGCAGCCCTAGCGGGAGGGGCTACAAGCAGTACTTC
TRBJ2-5 TRBV14 TRBD2 - CDSSQGTSLAAGREETQYF TGTGACAGCAGCCAAGGGACTAGCCTGGCGGCTGGAAGGGAAGAGACCCAGTACTTC
TRBJ1-3 TRBV6-1 - few CANSGRQGNTIYF TGTGCCAACAGTGGAAGACAGGGAAACACCATATATTTT
TRBJ1-6 TRBV5-1 - few CASSLGFELGSPLHF TGCGCCAGCAGCTTGGGATTTGAGTTGGGTTCACCCCTCCACTTT
TRBJ2-7 TRBV7-9 TRBD1 few CASGGTASYEQYF TGTGCCAGCGGTGGGACAGCTTCCTACGAGCAGTACTTC
TRBJ2-5 TRBV4-2 - many CASSQVEDEETQYF TGTGCCAGCAGCCAAGTGGAAGACGAAGAGACCCAGTACTTC
TRBJ2-3 TRBV12-3/TRBV12-4 - - CASSLTSTTDTQYF TGTGCCAGCAGTCTGACTAGTACCACAGATACGCAGTATTTT
TRBJ2-7 TRBV28 - few CASSQGRVSYEQYF TGTGCCAGCAGTCAAGGACGGGTCTCCTACGAGCAGTACTTC
TRBJ2-3 TRBV11-2 - - CASSLESPNTDTQYF TGTGCCAGCAGCTTAGAGTCCCCTAACACAGATACGCAGTATTTT
TRBJ2-1 TRBV10-3 - - CAISSSTAQDDEQFF TGTGCCATCAGTTCATCGACTGCCCAAGACGATGAGCAGTTCTTC
TRBJ2-7 TRBV4-3 - many CASSQDPAGSPPYF TGCGCCAGCAGCCAAGATCCCGCAGGGTCCCCCCCGTACTTC
TRBJ1-4 TRBV6-5 - many CASSWNQAATNEKLFF TGTGCCAGCAGTTGGAACCAAGCTGCAACTAATGAAAAACTGTTTTTT
TRBJ2-1 TRBV6-4 - many CASSGQNYNEQFF TGTGCCAGTTCGGGGCAGAACTACAATGAGCAGTTCTTC
TRBJ2-3 TRBV6-5 TRBD2 once CASSPGTSGRVTDRQYF TGTGCCAGCAGTCCCGGGACTAGCGGGAGGGTTACAGATAGGCAGTATTTT
TRBJ2-7 TRBV6-1 TRBD1 many CASSLHRDRPYEQYF TGTGCCAGCAGTCTACACCGGGACAGGCCCTACGAGCAGTACTTC
TRBJ1-1 TRBV6-1 - - CASSETTDTGGAFF TGTGCCAGCAGTGAAACAACAGATACGGGGGGGGCTTTCTTT
TRBJ1-1 TRBV5-1 - - CASSFNIVNTEAFF TGCGCCAGCAGCTTTAATATAGTGAACACTGAAGCTTTCTTT
TRBJ2-5 TRBV11-2 - once CASSPGARAPNGTQYF TGTGCTAGCAGCCCCGGCGCCCGGGCCCCTAATGGGACCCAGTACTTC
TRBJ2-5 TRBV30 TRBD1 - CAWSRKGAQETQYF TGTGCCTGGAGCCGAAAGGGGGCCCAAGAGACCCAGTACTTC
TRBJ2-7 TRBV29-1 TRBD1 medium-sized CSVQVTGGEGEQYF TGCAGCGTACAAGTTACAGGGGGCGAGGGCGAGCAGTACTTC
TRBJ2-5 TRBV5-1 - - CASSLEPRETQYF TGCGCCAGCAGCTTGGAGCCCAGGGAGACCCAGTACTTC
TRBJ1-1 TRBV4-3 - many CASSPDLNTEAFF TGCGCCAGCAGCCCCGACCTTAACACTGAAGCTTTCTTT
TRBJ1-1 TRBV28 - - CASSLPVNTEAFF TGTGCCAGCAGTTTACCAGTGAACACTGAAGCTTTCTTT
TRBJ1-6 TRBV6-5 TRBD1 - CARSYRLPQTGGDSSLHF TGTGCCCGCAGTTACCGCCTCCCACAGACAGGGGGCGACTCATCCCTCCACTTT
TRBJ2-7 TRBV2 TRBD2 few CASSERLAGGLSTYEQYF TGTGCCAGCAGTGAGCGGCTAGCGGGAGGCCTATCTACCTACGAGCAGTACTTC
TRBJ2-1 TRBV10-3 TRBD1 - CAISESGTGGGAEQFF TGTGCTATCAGTGAAAGTGGGACAGGGGGAGGTGCTGAGCAGTTCTTC